This T cell receptor (beta chain) originates from a study of blood T cell repertoires in COVID-19 (dated by TCRdb to 2020 to 2022). Notes on the research overall: Collaborator samples came from the United States, Italy and Spain and covered acute and convalescent phases of COVID-19. The material from the prospective study consisted of cDNA or gDNA derived from T cells, B-cell-depleted T cells, or PBMCs. Subjects who had been exposed to COVID-19, were actively infected with it, or had recovered from it provided the deeply sampled blood TCRbeta repertoires that made up the dataset. A freely available public database, intended as a resource for researchers studying the immune response to SARS-CoV-2, is where the repertoires were released. Samples came from the ongoing ImmuneRACE study (first 160 participants) plus 1,254 subjects from 6 global collaborators. The sample metadata nearly always contained a de-identified subject ID, COVID-19 status, age in years and sex. Where available, HLA class I and class II types were taken from metadata supplied by the sample provider and were not determined by assay-based typing. Here is what the overall study found, with its caveats: The amount of clinical and demographic metadata varied by source and participant and was provided uncurated.

Sequences SGHTA (CDR1) and FQGNSA (CDR2) are obtained from the germline V gene. Counted from cysteine to phenylalanine, this CDR3 has 14 amino acids. Of all the DNA, just the CDR3 is kept, 42 bases in frame from base 1. V loses 0 bases at its end and J loses 5 bases; junction bases beyond the gene matches: 1. This clone occurred once. It has no known antigen specificity. One base away there is no much larger clone; base qualities are not given. One collaborating source in Seattle enrolled patients during active infection and followed them longitudinally through the course of disease. Whole blood was collected in K2EDTA tubes by collaborating institutions according to the institutions' own protocols. For TCRbeta analysis, collaborators shipped samples in one of three forms: frozen whole blood, isolated PBMCs, or DNA extracted from either of those sample types. TCRbeta CDR3 regions were amplified from genomic DNA by means of the immunoSEQ Assay, a bias-controlled multiplex PCR. Processing in the source paper ran as follows. Nucleated cell counts per sample were estimated from amplification of reference gene primers within the assay. To quantify the absolute abundance of each unique TCRbeta CDR3 rearrangement, sequence reads were collapsed and filtered. For each sample, productive Simpson clonality was calculated as the square root of Simpson's diversity index over productive rearrangements. TCRdb provides this immuneACCESS table in a form limited to in-frame rearrangements. Some clones are lacking; in checked studies, under half of them reflect an unresolved V gene, and why the rest are absent is not known. V and J calls and clone size are copied from that table; D and trimming were computed from the DNA. In all, the sample holds approximately 250,000 clones, and about 88% of those were seen once. The top ten hold around 13% of the sample.

The sequenced sample was peripheral blood. This receptor was obtained from a woman aged 70-85 years with COVID-19, enrolled during active disease. The rearranged chain carries TRBV7-2 and TRBJ2-1, and 7 bases in between align with TRBD2. In nucleotides, the sequence is TGTGCCAGCAGCTTAGCGGGGACTAACAATGAGCAGTTCTTC. Translation gives CASSLAGTNNEQFF.